A single sample gave rise to the 14 T cell receptor beta chains below, sequenced in a study of response to subunit inactivated influenza vaccine. TCRdb passed the RT-PCR reads through MiXCR, listing each CDR3 protein once. Found here are about 570,000 distinct CDR3 sequences, about 11% of them singletons; the top ten hold 11%. The data were also submitted as part of a second study, on T cells expressing NK-cell markers. In that study: cDNA encoding TCR beta was synthesized via 5'RACE template switching incorporating UMIs.

The specimen comprised PBMCs from blood, sampled on the day of vaccination. The receptor set was obtained from a man aged 45 to 65 who received an inactivated influenza vaccine.

This clonotype was picked up a small number of times. V usage is TRBV9 and J usage is TRBJ2-7; D might be TRBD1 or TRBD2, each matching 5 bases. The germline CDR1 and CDR2 sequences are SGDLS and YYNGEE. There are 14 residues in the CDR3. V gave up 4 bases and J gave up 3 bases, with 14 bases separating them. The chain's CDR3 is CASSSPGRFYEQYF. CDR3 bases: TGTGCCAGCAGCTCACCGGGACGGTTCTACGAGCAGTACTTC.

The chain has TRBV20-1 and TRBJ2-3; no reliable D call. In germline, CDR1 is DFQATT, CDR2 SNEGSKA (reference sequence). The length of the CDR3 is 14 residues. Deletions cut 0 bases from V and 3 bases from J, with 10 bases between. CDR3 sequence reads: CSARDPRHTDTQYF. The CDR3 DNA sequence: TGCAGTGCTAGAGACCCCCGGCATACAGATACGCAGTATTTT.

This clonotype occurred a few times. This rearrangement joins TRBV6-2 or TRBV6-3 to TRBJ2-1; D may match TRBD1 or TRBD2 (6 bases each). The length of the CDR3 is 14 residues. Germline CDR1 and CDR2: MNHEY and SVGEGT. V was trimmed by 5 bases and J by 10 bases, leaving 18 bases between them. The chain's CDR3 is CASSTPFRGEEQFF. In nucleotides, the CDR3 is TGTGCCAGCAGTACCCCCTTTAGGGGGGAAGAGCAGTTCTTC.

This clonotype was detected ten times or more. V and J are TRBV29-1 and TRBJ2-1; the D gene could be TRBD1 or TRBD2 (5 bases each). Germline CDR1 reads SQVTM; CDR2 reads ANQGSEA. This CDR3 comprises 14 residues. CDR3 bases: TGCACCATATCCGGGACGGGGAGATACAATGAGCAGTTCTTC. Encoded protein: CTISGTGRYNEQFF.

This clonotype was detected only a few times. The J gene is TRBJ2-1, the V gene TRBV20-1; 9 bases match TRBD1. CDR1 and CDR2 (germline): DFQATT, SNEGSKA (reference sequence). The CDR3 sequence is 12 residues long. CDR3 bases: TGCAGCGGTGGGACAGGGTGGAATGAGCAGTTCTTC. Its protein is CSGGTGWNEQFF.

A few counts support this clonotype. The genes are TRBV28 and TRBJ2-5, with D possibly TRBD1 on 6 matching bases. Trimming removed 5 bases at V and 1 base at J, with 14 bases between. From germline, CDR1 is MDHEN and CDR2 SYDVKM. This CDR3 region has 15 residues. CDR3 in DNA: TGTGCCAGCAGTCCCAACAGGGTTCTCCAAGAGACCCAGTACTTC. This encodes CASSPNRVLQETQYF.

The J gene is TRBJ2-1, the V gene TRBV6-1; a weak D match, TRBD2 (5 bases). Trimming pared 4 bases from V and 3 bases from J, leaving 13 bases between. Germline values: CDR1 MNHNS, CDR2 SASEGT. This CDR3 is 15 amino acids long. The CDR3 spells CASSVEETHYNEQFF. In DNA form, the CDR3 reads TGTGCCAGCAGTGTGGAGGAAACGCACTACAATGAGCAGTTCTTC.

This clonotype was counted between two and nine times. The rearrangement joins TRBV5-1 to TRBJ2-3; 8 bases fit TRBD2. The CDR3 is 15 amino acids. V gave up 4 bases and J gave up 1 base; unmatched junction bases: 5. Per germline, CDR1 SGHRS and CDR2 YFSETQ. The CDR3 DNA reads TGCGCCAGCAGCACTAGCGGAGGGGGCACAGATACGCAGTATTTT. This translates into CASSTSGGGTDTQYF. Looking up the rest from reference TRBV5-1 and TRBJ2-3 gives the full variable domain: KAGVTQTPRYLIKTRGQQVTLSCSPISGHRSVSWYQQTPGQGLQFLFEYFSETQRNKGNFPGRFSGRQFSNSRSEMNVSTLELGDSALYLCASSTSGGGTDTQYFGPGTRLTVL.

There are a few counts of this clonotype. This chain links TRBV28 with TRBJ2-4; a possible D gene is TRBD1 (6 bases). This CDR3 is 17 amino acids long. The germline V and J ends were trimmed by 5 bases and 1 base, with 18 bases remaining between them. Germline CDR1 MDHEN, CDR2 SYDVKM. The CDR3 DNA reads as TGTGCCAGCAGTAACGGGGTGGGGGCCGTCGCCAAAAACATTCAGTACTTC. Translation: CASSNGVGAVAKNIQYF.

This clonotype was counted a few times. V and J are TRBV5-1 and TRBJ2-7; 7 positions match TRBD1. CDR3 length equals 15 residues. CDR1 SGHRS and CDR2 YFSETQ come from the germline V gene. Losses at the gene ends were 2 bases for V and 2 bases for J; bases not matched to a gene: 7. The DNA of the CDR3 is TGCGCCAGCAGCTTAGCCCCGGGGACAGCCTACGAGCAGTACTTC. It is translated as CASSLAPGTAYEQYF.

This clonotype appeared a few times. This CDR3 is CASSLLQRGIEFF. CDR3 in DNA: TGTGCCAGCAGTTTATTACAGCGGGGGATTGAGTTCTTC. The chain links TRBV28 to TRBJ2-1; TRBD2 matches 8 bases. After removal of 1 base from V and 14 bases from J, the junction contained 7 bases not matched to a gene. This CDR3 spans 13 amino acids. Looked up from germline, CDR1 is MDHEN and CDR2 is SYDVKM.

This clonotype has at least ten counts. J is TRBJ1-2 and V is TRBV4-1; 7 bases agree with TRBD1. CDR1 is MGHRA and CDR2 is YSYEKL in the germline V gene. V shed 2 bases and J 6 bases; nucleotides not matched to a gene: 3. This CDR3 is built from 13 residues. The chain's CDR3 is CASSQRTGHGYTF. The CDR3 DNA is TGCGCCAGCAGCCAACGGACAGGCCATGGCTACACCTTC.

This clonotype was observed a handful of times. This sequence joins TRBV4-2 and TRBJ2-7; 8 bases map to TRBD2. Trimming at V came to 3 bases and at J to 6 bases, leaving 7 bases not matched to a gene. This CDR3 has 14 residues. CDR1 is LGHNA and CDR2 is YNFKEQ in the germline V gene. CDR3 sequence reads: CASSQVGLVSEQYF. CDR3 DNA sequence: TGTGCCAGCAGCCAGGTGGGACTAGTAAGCGAGCAGTACTTC.

The chain combines TRBV7-2 with TRBJ2-1; 9 nucleotides line up with TRBD1. Trimming removed 2 bases from V and 1 base from J; junction bases left unmatched: 6. Per the germline V gene, CDR1 is SGHTA and CDR2 is FQGNSA. This CDR3 is 17 amino acids long. The CDR3 loop reads CASSLLGTGSSYNEQFF. The CDR3, as DNA: TGTGCCAGCAGCTTACTCGGGACAGGGTCTTCCTACAATGAGCAGTTCTTC.